The 17 T cell receptor beta chains below come from one sample, sequenced in a study of cytomegalovirus exposure and HLA in healthy donors. Researchers ran the PCR with 60 Vbeta and 13 Jbeta primers. Profiling relied on immunoSEQ multiplex PCR, and the TCRdb table lists in-frame clones only, not all of them. Here the sample spans roughly 72,000 clones, around 70% being singletons. The sequenced sample consisted of PBMCs. These TCRs come from a human donor in good health.

The gene calls are TRBV7-2 and TRBJ2-7, with TRBD1 identical over 7 bases. The CDR3 has 15 residues. Trimming removed 5 bases from V and 3 bases from J; junction bases left unmatched: 10. Germline-derived CDR1 and CDR2 are SGHTA and FQGNSA. CDR3 in amino acids: CASSVSGQQFYEQYF. The CDR3 DNA follows: TGTGCCAGCAGCGTCTCGGGACAGCAATTCTACGAGCAGTACTTC.

The rearrangement joins TRBV19 to TRBJ1-5; D call uncertain. CDR1 is LNHDA and CDR2 is SQIVND in the germline V gene (reference sequence). Trimming shortened V by 3 bases and J by 2 bases, and 8 bases separated the two germline ends. The CDR3 has 14 residues. In DNA form, the CDR3 reads TGTGCCAGTAGTATCCCTCTCGGCAATCAGCCCCAGCATTTT. Its translation: CASSIPLGNQPQHF.

The chain employs TRBV29-1 and TRBJ2-2; the D is unclear. The CDR3 is made up of 10 amino acids. V dropped 7 bases and J dropped 5 bases, with 5 bases sitting between them. Germline V lookup: CDR1 SQVTM, CDR2 ANQGSEA. CDR3: CSAFTGELFF. CDR3 nucleotides: TGCAGCGCCTTTACCGGGGAGCTGTTTTTT.

There are a few counts of this clone. V gene TRBV6-1 combines with J gene TRBJ1-1, with unresolved D. CDR3 length: 13 amino acids. The germline V gene has CDR1 MNHNS and CDR2 SASEGT. V was cut by 1 base and J by 1 base, with 4 bases left in between. CDR3 sequence: CASSEGANTEAFF. CDR3 sequence (DNA): TGTGCCAGCAGTGAAGGGGCGAACACTGAAGCTTTCTTT.

This clone has more than one count but fewer than ten. The chain carries TRBV9 and TRBJ2-2; 15 bases are shared with TRBD2. From germline, CDR1 is SGDLS and CDR2 YYNGEE. The CDR3 runs 15 residues. J was trimmed by 8 bases and V by 2 bases; bases with no gene match: 1. The CDR3 bases are TGTGCCAGCAGCGTTGGGACTAGCGGGAGGGGGGAGCTGTTTTTT. Translating it yields CASSVGTSGRGELFF.

This rearrangement joins TRBV6-5 to TRBJ2-3, with D tentatively TRBD2 (6 bases). Germline V lookup: CDR1 MNHEY, CDR2 SVGAGI. This CDR3 is 15 amino acids long. V lost 0 bases and J 3 bases, leaving 10 bases between the germline ends. Written as DNA, the CDR3 is TGTGCCAGCAGTTACTCGGGGGGAGGTACAGATACGCAGTATTTT. Translated, it gives CASSYSGGGTDTQYF.

This clone was recorded once. This chain connects TRBV14 to TRBJ2-1; tentatively, D is TRBD2 (6 bases). Trimming took off 0 bases at V and 4 bases at J, with 13 bases between the two ends. CDR1 and CDR2 from the germline V gene are SGHDN and FVKESK. The CDR3 sequence is 16 residues long. DNA for the CDR3: TGTGCCAGCAGCCAAGAAGCTCAGCGGGTTTACAATGAGCAGTTCTTC. Translated: CASSQEAQRVYNEQFF.

This clone was seen a few times. The rearrangement joins TRBV5-6 to TRBJ1-2; the match to TRBD1 covers 7 bases. CDR1 SGHDT and CDR2 YYEEEE come from the germline V gene. V gave up 4 bases and J gave up 4 bases; unmatched junction bases: 10. The CDR3 spans 15 residues. CDR3 sequence reads: CASSPGQEQGYGYTF. CDR3 bases: TGTGCCAGCAGCCCCGGACAGGAACAAGGCTATGGCTACACCTTC.

The chain links TRBV2 to TRBJ2-1; 9 positions match TRBD1. This CDR3 spans 14 amino acids. The V and J ends lost 7 bases and 4 bases, in that order; junction bases with no gene match: 5. Germline-derived CDR1 and CDR2 are SNHLY and FYNNEI. CDR3 sequence: CASTLDRGYNEQFF. The CDR3 region has the DNA TGTGCCAGCACCCTGGACAGGGGATACAATGAGCAGTTCTTC.

This clone appeared a single time. The chain employs TRBV5-1 and TRBJ1-1; the match to TRBD1 covers 8 bases. The V gene's germline CDR1 is SGHRS and CDR2 YFSETQ. V lost 7 bases to trimming and J lost 5 bases; unmatched junction nucleotides: 10. The CDR3 runs 14 residues. In DNA, the CDR3 is TGCGCCAGCGGTTTATCAACAGGGGGAACTGAAGCTTTCTTT. It is translated as CASGLSTGGTEAFF.

The chain combines TRBV27 with TRBJ2-7; 8 bases are a match to TRBD2. The V and J ends lost 2 bases and 7 bases, in that order; junction bases with no gene match: 1. Per germline, CDR1 MNHEY and CDR2 SMNVEV (reference sequence). The CDR3 consists of 12 residues. The CDR3 DNA reads TGTGCCAGCAGTTTACCGGGGGGGGAGCAGTACTTC. Encoded protein: CASSLPGGEQYF.

A few counts support this clone. V gene TRBV9 combines with J gene TRBJ2-7, with D tentatively TRBD1 (6 bases). CDR1 is SGDLS and CDR2 is YYNGEE in the germline V gene. The CDR3 runs to 14 residues. The germline V and J ends were trimmed by 0 bases and 4 bases, with 11 bases remaining between them. DNA of the CDR3: TGTGCCAGCAGCGTAGGGAACAGGGTTTACGAGCAGTACTTC. Amino acid sequence: CASSVGNRVYEQYF. Full variable domain (rest looked up from reference TRBV9 and TRBJ2-7): DSGVTQTPKHLITATGQRVTLRCSPRSGDLSVYWYQQSLDQGLQFLIQYYNGEERAKGNILERFSAQQFPDLHSELNLSSLELGDSALYFCASSVGNRVYEQYFGPGTRLTVT.

This chain joins TRBV30 and TRBJ2-1; the match to TRBD2 covers 7 bases. Losses at the gene ends were 8 bases for V and 8 bases for J; bases not matched to a gene: 12. Germline V CDR1 and CDR2: GTSNPN, SVGIG (reference sequence). This CDR3 spans 13 amino acids. CDR3 amino acids: CARGSRGGDEQFF. In DNA, the CDR3 is TGTGCCCGAGGGTCCCGGGGAGGGGATGAGCAGTTCTTC.

This clone was seen a few times. The junction shows a germline mismatch at one end, possibly a read error. The rearrangement uses TRBV7-9 and TRBJ2-7, with a possible D match to TRBD2 (6 bases). Germline V gene lookup returns CDR1 SEHNR and CDR2 FQNEAQ (reference sequence). This CDR3 spans 11 amino acids. The DNA of the CDR3 is TGTTCCAGCGGGCGGGGATACGAGCAGTACTTC. As protein: CSSGRGYEQYF.

The chain employs TRBV10-2 and TRBJ2-7; 9 positions agree with TRBD2. The CDR3 spans 13 residues. Germline values: CDR1 WSHSY, CDR2 SAAADI. V lost 6 bases to trimming and J lost 7 bases; unmatched junction nucleotides: 7. CDR3 coding DNA: TGCGCCAGCAGGATAGCGGGAGTCGAAGAGCAGTACTTC. It translates to CASRIAGVEEQYF.

The rearrangement uses TRBV7-9 and TRBJ2-6; D is possibly TRBD1 (6 bases). Deletions cut 5 bases from V and 4 bases from J, with 15 bases between. The CDR3 is made up of 16 amino acids. Germline CDR1 reads SEHNR; CDR2 reads FQNEAQ (reference sequence). CDR3 protein: CASSTLQGSGANVLTF. The CDR3 coding sequence is TGTGCCAGCAGCACCCTACAGGGCTCCGGGGCCAACGTCCTGACTTTC.

This clone was seen a handful of times. This sequence joins TRBV7-9 and TRBJ1-1; tentative D call: TRBD1 (6 bases). Germline CDR1 reads SEHNR; CDR2 reads FQNEAQ (reference sequence). Trimming shortened V by 2 bases and J by 4 bases, and 8 bases separated the two germline ends. The CDR3 covers 13 residues. This CDR3 is CASSLRGGTEAFF. CDR3 DNA: TGTGCCAGCAGCTTAAGAGGGGGCACTGAAGCTTTCTTT.